This T cell receptor beta chain was found in a study of Ad26.COV2.S vaccination and SARS-CoV-2 variants (dated by TCRdb to about 2021). Broadly, across the study: Donors in the vaccine arm were drawn from COV1001, a multicentre, randomized, double-blind, placebo-controlled phase I-IIa trial testing Ad26.COV2.S in healthy adults. Ad26.COV2.S was given intramuscularly at 5x10^10 or 1x10^11 viral particles, as a single shot or as two shots 56 days apart. TCRbeta repertoire sequencing served as the tool for gauging how specific and how broad the SARS-CoV-2-reactive T cell receptors were following Ad26.COV2.S vaccination. A total of about 30 samples were included in the TCR-sequenced set, comprising around 19 Ad26.COV2.S vaccine recipients, 5 placebo recipients and 8 SARS-CoV-2 convalescent individuals. Trial participants were randomized into five groups of five, in which low-dose or high-dose Ad26.COV2.S was given once or twice, or placebo was given on both occasions. Throughout the experiments and outcome assessment, investigators stayed blinded to trial group allocation.

Concerning this clone: Its target antigen remains unknown. No quality values exist for individual bases; no much larger clone is one base distant.

Study-level results and caveats: After vaccination, substantial breadth of spike-specific CD8+ and CD4+ T cell responses was reported. The study was not powered to compare responses between vaccine doses or regimens. Spike-specific TCR breadth was higher in Ad26.COV2.S recipients than in placebo recipients (P = 0.0014). Comparable non-spike TCR breadth was observed between vaccine and placebo recipients, consistent with only spike being contained in the vaccine. The authors noted that the TCR breadth and depth analyses may have underestimated total T cell responses.

The sample's treatment or condition label, decoded: 19 received Ad26.COV2.S at low or high dose, single or two shots; 5 received placebo; per-sample allocation not given. Repertoires of vaccine and placebo recipients were sequenced from samples collected on day 63 after the first injection. Cohort 1b enrolled roughly 25 adults aged 18-55 years at a single site in Boston, USA, between 29 July and 7 August 2020. As a vaccine, Ad26.COV2.S was a replication-incompetent adenovirus type 26 vector that expressed a prefusion-stabilized SARS-CoV-2 spike protein derived from the original Wuhan strain. The immunoSEQ Assay was the method used to sequence TCRbeta CDR3 regions. After extraction, genomic DNA underwent amplification by bias-controlled multiplex PCR, followed by high-throughput sequencing. In the source study's methods: To quantify the absolute abundance of every unique TCRbeta CDR3 region, sequences were collapsed and filtered. Usable DNA was measured by amplifying reference genes present in all nucleated cells, and TCRbeta template counts were normalized to that usable DNA to estimate T cell fraction. Repertoire TCRs were annotated as SARS-CoV-2-specific when V gene, CDR3 amino acid sequence and J gene were exactly matched to a known reactive TCR set. The reference SARS-CoV-2 TCR set was obtained from MIRA and was filtered for enrichment in COVID-19-positive ImmuneCODE repertoires, whereby public or cross-reactive TCRs were removed. Using the MIRA antigens, annotated TCRs were further analysed by specific ORF or by position within an ORF. Breadth was defined as annotated unique rearrangements over total unique productive rearrangements; depth was the summed frequency of those rearrangements. Group comparisons of TCR breadth used two-sided Wilcoxon rank-sum tests. The source is immuneACCESS, and TCRdb retained only in-frame sequences with V and J called. Part of the clones is not carried over; for the studies checked, unresolved V genes explain less than half of this, and the remainder is unexplained. V and J calls and clone size follow that table, whereas D and trimming were derived from the DNA. The sample includes 350,000 to 400,000 clones, with 89% observed a single time. The ten largest account for approximately 1.9% of the sample.

CDR1 is given as SGHDT and CDR2 as YYEEEE, both from the germline V gene. Reading from cysteine to phenylalanine, the CDR3 counts 13 amino acids. Just CDR3 DNA is preserved here, 39 bases in frame from base 1. V loses 4 bases of germline sequence and J loses 8 bases, and the interval between the two ends is 13 bases. The sequencing used peripheral blood, collected in a trial of Ad26.COV2.S vaccine versus placebo. The TCR comes from a person aged 18 to 65 who received the Ad26.COV2.S COVID-19 vaccine or a placebo. The chain couples TRBV5-6 to TRBJ2-1; TRBD2 could be the D gene, as 5 bases match. CDR3 reads: CASSRFGDDEQFF. The DNA sequence is given as TGTGCCAGCAGCCGGTTCGGGGATGATGAGCAGTTCTTC.